These 9 T cell receptor beta chains originate from one sample sequenced in a study of CD8+CD57+ T cells in acquired aplastic anemia. Sequencing involved patients with CD8+CD57+ cell expansion previously shown by flow cytometry. TCR beta VDJ and CDR3 were profiled, and genomic DNA was the template. TCRdb independently ran MiXCR on the reads; one entry per CDR3 protein. The sample shows 170,000 or so distinct CDR3 sequences, 40% to 50% of them seen only once. Sequencing used sorted CD4+, CD8+, or CD8+CD57+ T cells (not recorded which) from PBMCs. These receptors were taken from a human donor with aplastic anemia.

This sequence joins TRBV10-3 and TRBJ2-7; TRBD2 matches 8 bases. V lost 5 bases, J lost 0 bases, and 6 bases stayed unmatched. The length of the CDR3 is 15 residues. Germline V gene data show CDR1 as ENHRY and CDR2 as SYGVKD. CDR3 DNA sequence: TGTGCCATCAGTCGAGCGGGGGAGAGCTCCTACGAGCAGTACTTC. Translating it yields CAISRAGESSYEQYF.

The sample holds a few counts of this clonotype. This may arise from a read error, as a much more abundant clone is one base away. The rearrangement uses TRBV19 and TRBJ2-1, with D perhaps being TRBD1 or TRBD2 (6 bases each). Germline V lookup: CDR1 LNHDA, CDR2 SQIVND (reference sequence). The CDR3 is 15 residues long. Trimming left V 6 bases short and J 2 bases short, with 14 bases between. CDR3 in DNA: TGTGCCAGTAGCCCGGGGGCTACACCCTACAATGAGCAGTTCTTC. It encodes CASSPGATPYNEQFF.

The chain couples TRBV10-3 to TRBJ2-7; 9 bases line up with TRBD2. The V and J ends lost 4 bases and 3 bases, in that order; junction bases with no gene match: 1. Germline V gives CDR1 ENHRY, CDR2 SYGVKD. The CDR3 extends over 13 amino acids. The CDR3 DNA follows: TGTGCCATCAGTGGGCGGGAGGGCTACGAGCAGTACTTC. It encodes CAISGREGYEQYF.

The rearrangement links TRBV20-1 to TRBJ2-7; TRBD2 is a possible D gene (5 bases). With 3 bases removed from V and 3 bases from J, the gap between germline ends came to 18 bases. Germline assignment: CDR1 DFQATT and CDR2 SNEGSKA (reference sequence). The CDR3 is made up of 15 amino acids. CDR3 bases: TGCAGTGCTAGCCTAGGAGGTCCGGGAATCTACGAGCAGTACTTC. Translating it yields CSASLGGPGIYEQYF.

This clonotype occurred a few times. This chain uses TRBV20-1 with TRBJ1-6, with D possibly TRBD1 on 6 matching bases. CDR1 and CDR2 from the germline V gene are DFQATT and SNEGSKA (reference sequence). Deletions cut 0 bases from V and 7 bases from J, with 7 bases between. The CDR3 length is 13 residues. CDR3 DNA sequence: TGCAGTGCTAGAGACACAGGGAATTCACCCCTCCACTTT. Its protein is CSARDTGNSPLHF.

This clonotype was seen repeatedly, ten times or more. The V and J genes are TRBV29-1 and TRBJ2-1; 8 nucleotides line up with TRBD2. There are 15 residues in the CDR3. V lost 0 bases to trimming and J lost 9 bases; unmatched junction nucleotides: 10. CDR1 is SQVTM and CDR2 is ANQGSEA in the germline V gene. The CDR3 DNA reads TGCAGCGTTGAAGATATCCGGGAGGGCCAGGGTGAGCAGTTCTTC. Translated, it gives CSVEDIREGQGEQFF.

The genes are TRBV20-1 and TRBJ1-5; D possibly corresponds to TRBD1 (6 bases). Looked up from germline, CDR1 is DFQATT and CDR2 is SNEGSKA (reference sequence). Trimming shortened V by 4 bases and J by 5 bases, and 18 bases separated the two germline ends. CDR3 length: 15 amino acids. As DNA, the CDR3 is TGCAGTGCTACCTCAGACCCGGACAGCGATCAGCCCCAGCATTTT. Encoded protein: CSATSDPDSDQPQHF.

The chain has TRBV10-3 and TRBJ1-1; D is undetermined. V lost 7 bases, J lost 0 bases, and 9 bases lay in between. The CDR3 has 13 amino acids. Per germline, CDR1 ENHRY and CDR2 SYGVKD. The CDR3 reads CAINPSMNTEAFF. DNA of the CDR3: TGTGCCATCAACCCATCGATGAACACTGAAGCTTTCTTT.

In the case of this clonotype: A read error may produce the germline difference seen at one junction end. The chain joins TRBV2 to TRBJ2-5, with no clear D. Germline V gene lookup returns CDR1 SNHLY and CDR2 FYNNEI. The CDR3 totals 15 residues. The CDR3 DNA follows: TGTGCCGGCAGTGAAGCCCCAAAGGCCGGGGAGACCCAGTACTTC. This encodes CAGSEAPKAGETQYF.